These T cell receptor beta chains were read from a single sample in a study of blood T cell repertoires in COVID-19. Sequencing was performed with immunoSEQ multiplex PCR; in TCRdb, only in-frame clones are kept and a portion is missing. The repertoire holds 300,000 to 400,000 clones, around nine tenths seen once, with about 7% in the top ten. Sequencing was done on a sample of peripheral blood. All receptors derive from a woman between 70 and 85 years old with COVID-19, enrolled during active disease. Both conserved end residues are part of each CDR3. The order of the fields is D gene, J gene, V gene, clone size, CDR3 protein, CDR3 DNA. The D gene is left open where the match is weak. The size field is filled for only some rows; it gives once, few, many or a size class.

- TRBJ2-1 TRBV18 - CASSPSGFSYNEQFF TGTGCCAGCTCACCATCGGGGTTCTCCTACAATGAGCAGTTCTTC
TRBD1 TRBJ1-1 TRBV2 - CASSYGQGRVAAEAFF TGTGCCAGCAGTTACGGACAGGGAAGGGTTGCGGCTGAAGCTTTCTTT
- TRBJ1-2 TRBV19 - CASSTSALNYGYTF TGTGCCAGTAGCACCAGTGCCTTGAACTATGGCTACACCTTC
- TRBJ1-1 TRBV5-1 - CASSLFRGGNTEAFF TGCGCCAGCAGCTTGTTCCGGGGAGGAAACACTGAAGCTTTCTTT
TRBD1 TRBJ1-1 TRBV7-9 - CASSSTGGATEAFF TGTGCCAGCAGTTCTACAGGGGGCGCGACTGAAGCTTTCTTT
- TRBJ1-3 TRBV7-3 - CASSLGPSGNTIYF TGTGCCAGCAGCTTAGGGCCGTCCGGAAACACCATATATTTT
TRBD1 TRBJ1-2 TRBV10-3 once CAISEDRAWSGYTF TGTGCCATCAGTGAGGACAGGGCATGGAGTGGCTACACCTTC
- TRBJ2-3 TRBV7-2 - CASSRGASPDTQYF TGTGCCAGCAGCCGGGGGGCCTCACCAGATACGCAGTATTTT
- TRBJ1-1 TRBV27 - CASSLGGLGTEAFF TGTGCCAGCAGTCTTGGTGGGCTGGGCACTGAAGCTTTCTTT
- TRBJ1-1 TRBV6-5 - CASRAGFGMNTEAFF TGTGCCAGCAGGGCAGGGTTTGGCATGAACACTGAAGCTTTCTTT
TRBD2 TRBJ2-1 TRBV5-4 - CASRLGLAGGADNEQFF TGTGCCAGCAGACTCGGACTAGCGGGGGGGGCTGACAATGAGCAGTTCTTC
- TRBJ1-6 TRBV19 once CASSYSAPGAGYSPLHF TGTGCCAGTAGCTACTCCGCCCCAGGGGCAGGTTATTCACCCCTCCACTTT
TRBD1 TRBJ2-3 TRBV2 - CASRGLTGASTDTQYF TGTGCCAGCAGGGGTCTGACAGGGGCTAGCACAGATACGCAGTATTTT
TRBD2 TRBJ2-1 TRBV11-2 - CASSAGLAEFYNEQFF TGTGCCAGCAGCGCGGGACTAGCGGAGTTCTACAATGAGCAGTTCTTC
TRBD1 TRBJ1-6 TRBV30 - CAWSETGNWSPLHF TGTGCCTGGAGTGAGACAGGGAATTGGTCACCCCTCCACTTT
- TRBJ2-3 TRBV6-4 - CANIRTDTDTQYF TGTGCCAACATACGGACAGACACAGATACGCAGTATTTT
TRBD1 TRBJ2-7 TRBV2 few CASSEWGTGREQYF TGTGCCAGCAGTGAATGGGGGACAGGGCGTGAGCAGTACTTC